This T cell receptor beta chain was profiled in a study of PD-L1 blockade in urothelial cancer. The CDR3 loop spans 14 amino acids. V shed 4 bases and J shed 1 base, with 9 bases lying between them. The germline gives CDR1 SGDLS, CDR2 YYNGEE. The time point here: pretreatment peripheral blood. Assay: immunoSEQ multiplex PCR; the TCRdb copy retains only in-frame clones and omits some. The sample holds around 130,000 clones, 65% to 85% seen once. Sequencing used PBMCs, obtained around atezolizumab (anti-PD-L1) treatment. The TCR sequence derives from a man between 45 and 60 years old with urothelial cancer. The chain uses TRBV9 and TRBJ1-3, with D unresolved. Here the CDR3 DNA reads TGTGCCAGCAGCCCTCAGGCTTCTGGAAACACCATATATTTT. As protein: CASSPQASGNTIYF. Using reference TRBV9 and TRBJ1-3 for the parts outside the CDR3, the full variable domain is DSGVTQTPKHLITATGQRVTLRCSPRSGDLSVYWYQQSLDQGLQFLIQYYNGEERAKGNILERFSAQQFPDLHSELNLSSLELGDSALYFCASSPQASGNTIYFGEGSWLTVV.